Following are 11 T cell receptor beta chains from one sample sequenced in a study of T cells after yellow fever vaccination. TCRdb analysed the 5' RACE reads with MiXCR anew, one entry per CDR3 protein. The sample records approximately 610,000 distinct CDR3 sequences, about a sixth being singletons. The sample was PBMCs, taken 4 to 6 days after the first yellow fever vaccination. These TCRs come from a man younger than 35 who received the YFV17D yellow fever vaccine.

The chain links TRBV12-5 to TRBJ2-7; 9 nucleotides agree with TRBD1. The V gene's germline CDR1 is LGHNT and CDR2 FRNRAP. The CDR3 is made up of 19 amino acids. The junction had 14 bases not matched to a gene; V was cut back by 0 bases and J by 2 bases. CDR3 sequence (DNA): TGTGCTAGTGGTTTGGTACTCTCCCTCCTAAGGGACAGGGCCTACGAGCAGTACTTC. Translated, it gives CASGLVLSLLRDRAYEQYF. Using reference TRBV12-5 and TRBJ2-7 for the parts outside the CDR3, the full variable domain is DARVTQTPRHKVTEMGQEVTMRCQPILGHNTVFWYRQTMMQGLELLAYFRNRAPLDDSGMPKDRFSAEMPDATLATLKIQPSEPRDSAVYFCASGLVLSLLRDRAYEQYFGPGTRLTVT.

This clonotype was recorded a few times. This chain connects TRBV18 to TRBJ2-7; D gene uncertain. Deletions cut 3 bases from V and 0 bases from J, with 6 bases between. This CDR3 contains 13 residues. CDR1 KGHSH and CDR2 LQKENI come from the germline V gene. CDR3 DNA: TGTGCCAGCTCACCGTACAGCTCCTACGAGCAGTACTTC. This translates into CASSPYSSYEQYF. Complete variable domain (other parts from reference TRBV18 and TRBJ2-7): NAGVMQNPRHLVRRRGQEARLRCSPMKGHSHVYWYRQLPEEGLKFMVYLQKENIIDESGMPKERFSAEFPKEGPSILRIQQVVRGDSAAYFCASSPYSSYEQYFGPGTRLTVT.

This clonotype was detected only a few times. CDR3 nucleotides: TGCAGCGTTGATGGGGGTCGGAACACCATATATTTT. Its translation is CSVDGGRNTIYF. The rearrangement links TRBV29-1 to TRBJ1-3; a possible D gene is TRBD1 (5 bases). Germline loops: CDR1 SQVTM, CDR2 ANQGSEA. Between the trimmed V and J ends, which lost 3 bases and 7 bases, there was a span of 10 bases. This CDR3 comprises 12 residues.

This clonotype was seen more than once but under ten times. The genes are TRBV7-2 and TRBJ2-3; no definite D call. Germline loops: CDR1 SGHTA, CDR2 FQGNSA. V was shortened by 3 bases and J by 4 bases, with 8 bases between the two germline ends. The CDR3 contains 13 residues. The CDR3 bases are TGTGCCAGCAGCTTCATAGCTCCAGATACGCAGTATTTT. Its protein product is CASSFIAPDTQYF.

This rearrangement joins TRBV4-3 to TRBJ2-3, with 7 bases lining up with TRBD1. The CDR3 covers 15 residues. Germline V gene lookup returns CDR1 LGHNA and CDR2 YSLEER. V shed 0 bases and J 6 bases; nucleotides not matched to a gene: 6. The CDR3 DNA follows: TGCGCCAGCAGCCAAGACCAGGGGGTAAGGGATACGCAGTATTTT. Its translation is CASSQDQGVRDTQYF.

This clonotype has more than one count but fewer than ten. The V call is TRBV6-1, the J call TRBJ2-1, with 9 bases aligning to TRBD1. There are 13 residues in the CDR3. Germline CDR1 and CDR2: MNHNS and SASEGT. Trimming took 6 bases from V and 8 from J; bases not matched to a gene: 5. For the CDR3, the DNA is TGTGCCAGCAGCCGGACAGGGGAACATGAGCAGTTCTTC. This gives the protein CASSRTGEHEQFF.

The chain has TRBV20-1 and TRBJ2-5; a weak D match, TRBD2 (5 bases). Trimming took off 3 bases at V and 4 bases at J, with 15 bases between the two ends. The CDR3 runs to 14 residues. Germline-derived CDR1 and CDR2 are DFQATT and SNEGSKA (reference sequence). The CDR3 spells CSARSLRSGETQYF. The CDR3 DNA is TGCAGTGCTAGGTCTCTTCGGAGCGGAGAGACCCAGTACTTC.

V usage is TRBV3-1 and J usage is TRBJ2-7; D tentatively reads TRBD1 or TRBD2 (5 bases each). This CDR3 is 14 amino acids long. Trimming shortened V by 7 bases and J by 3 bases, and 16 bases separated the two germline ends. Germline CDR1 reads LGHDT; CDR2 reads YNNKEL (reference sequence). The chain's CDR3 is CASTSGTGDYEQYF. Written as DNA, the CDR3 is TGTGCCAGCACCTCCGGGACCGGCGACTACGAGCAGTACTTC.

V usage is TRBV5-1 and J usage is TRBJ2-4; D is unresolved. V shed 1 base and J shed 8 bases, with 10 bases lying between them. Germline V gives CDR1 SGHRS, CDR2 YFSETQ. This CDR3 has 13 amino acids. In nucleotides, the CDR3 is TGCGCCAGCAGCTTGTACACCTTAGACATTCAGTACTTC. Translation gives CASSLYTLDIQYF.

V is TRBV7-9 and J is TRBJ2-2, with a tentative D call TRBD1 (6 bases). CDR3 size: 15 residues. Germline V lookup: CDR1 SEHNR, CDR2 FQNEAQ (reference sequence). Trimming took 2 bases from V and 5 from J, leaving 12 bases between them. CDR3 in DNA: TGTGCCAGCAGCTTAAACGCCAGGGGAACCGGGGAGCTGTTTTTT. It yields the protein CASSLNARGTGELFF.

The chain has TRBV20-1 and TRBJ2-7; D remains ambiguous. V was cut by 0 bases and J by 0 bases, with 12 bases left in between. Germline loops: CDR1 DFQATT, CDR2 SNEGSKA (reference sequence). This CDR3 contains 15 residues. CDR3 coding DNA: TGCAGTGCTAGAGATCCCCTCAGGCCCTCCTACGAGCAGTACTTC. Protein product: CSARDPLRPSYEQYF.